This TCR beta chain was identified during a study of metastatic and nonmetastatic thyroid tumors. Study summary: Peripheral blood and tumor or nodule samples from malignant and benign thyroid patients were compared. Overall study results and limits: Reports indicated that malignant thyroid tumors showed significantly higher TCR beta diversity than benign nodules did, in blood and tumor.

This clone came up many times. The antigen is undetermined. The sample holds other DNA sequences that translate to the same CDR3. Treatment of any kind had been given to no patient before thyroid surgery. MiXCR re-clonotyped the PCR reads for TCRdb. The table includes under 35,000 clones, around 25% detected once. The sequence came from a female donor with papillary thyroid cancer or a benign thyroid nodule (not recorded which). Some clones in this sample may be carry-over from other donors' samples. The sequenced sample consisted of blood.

CDR3 residues: CASSPQGRDTEAFF. DNA for the CDR3: TGTGCCAGCAGCCCCCAGGGTCGGGACACTGAAGCTTTCTTT. The rearrangement joins TRBV3-1 to TRBJ1-1; D is possibly TRBD1 (5 bases). CDR3 length: 14 residues. Germline V gives CDR1 LGHDT, CDR2 YNNKEL (reference sequence). V shed 4 bases and J shed 3 bases, with 12 bases lying between them.